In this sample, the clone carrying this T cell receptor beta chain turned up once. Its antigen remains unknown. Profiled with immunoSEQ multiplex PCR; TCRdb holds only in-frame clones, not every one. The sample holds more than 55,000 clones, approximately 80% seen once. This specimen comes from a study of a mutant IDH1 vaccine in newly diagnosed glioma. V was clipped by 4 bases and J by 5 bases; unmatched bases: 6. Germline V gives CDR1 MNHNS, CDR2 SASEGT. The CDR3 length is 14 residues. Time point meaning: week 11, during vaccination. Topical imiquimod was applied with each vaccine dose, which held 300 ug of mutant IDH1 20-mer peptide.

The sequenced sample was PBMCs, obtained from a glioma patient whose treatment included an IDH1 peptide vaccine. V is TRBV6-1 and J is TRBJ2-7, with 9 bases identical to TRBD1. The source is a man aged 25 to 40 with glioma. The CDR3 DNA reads TGTGCCAGCAGTGTAGACAGGGGGTTCGACGAGCAGTACTTC. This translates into CASSVDRGFDEQYF.